Listed here are 14 T cell receptor beta chains from one sample, sequenced in a study of metastatic and nonmetastatic thyroid tumors. TCRdb recomputed clones from the PCR reads via MiXCR. This repertoire shows tens of thousands of clones, roughly 18% found once; its top ten account for approximately 21%. There were no patients who had received any treatment before thyroid surgery. The sequencing sample was made of blood. The receptor source for this set is a male donor with papillary thyroid cancer or a benign thyroid nodule (not recorded which). Some clones in this sample may be carry-over from other donors' samples.

This clone was recorded at least ten times. The rearrangement uses TRBV20-1 and TRBJ1-6, with 7 bases fitting TRBD1. J lost 8 bases, V lost 6 bases, and 13 bases had no gene match. Germline V gene lookup returns CDR1 DFQATT and CDR2 SNEGSKA (reference sequence). This CDR3 spans 15 amino acids. The CDR3 DNA reads TGCAGTGCCGCGTTGAAGACAGGGATGTATTCACCCCTCCACTTT. This encodes CSAALKTGMYSPLHF.

In its sample, this clone was seen many times. The chain has TRBV6-1 and TRBJ1-4; no clear D gene. V was clipped by 5 bases and J by 7 bases, with 8 bases between them. The CDR3 extends over 12 amino acids. Germline V gene sequence: CDR1 MNHNS, CDR2 SASEGT. CDR3 nucleotides: TGTGCCAGCAGTTCGGTCGCTGAAAAACTGTTTTTT. It translates to CASSSVAEKLFF.

This clone was detected many times. A read error is possible here, since a much larger clone lies one base away. This rearrangement joins TRBV19 to TRBJ2-7; TRBD1 agrees at 7 bases. The junction had 9 bases not matched to a gene; V was cut back by 8 bases and J by 5 bases. The CDR3 length is 13 residues. Germline assignment: CDR1 LNHDA and CDR2 SQIVND (reference sequence). CDR3: CASRRQGYDEQYF. The CDR3 DNA reads TGTGCCAGTCGTCGACAGGGATACGACGAGCAGTACTTC.

In this sample, this clone turned up many times. A much larger clone is a single base away; this may be a read error. The CDR3, as DNA: TGTGCCAGCAGCCCCCTACTAGCGTGGGACGAGCAGTACTTC. This gives the protein CASSPLLAWDEQYF. V and J are TRBV6-1 and TRBJ2-7; 7 nucleotides align to TRBD2. Germline-derived CDR1 and CDR2 are MNHNS and SASEGT. The V gene end was trimmed by 6 bases and the J gene end by 5 bases; junction bases not matched to a gene: 10. The CDR3 is 14 amino acids.

The sample holds a few counts of this clone. V gene TRBV2 combines with J gene TRBJ2-1; 9 positions agree with TRBD2. The J segment lost 8 bases and the V segment lost 6 bases, leaving 11 bases of the junction unmatched. This CDR3 has 15 residues. Germline CDR1 and CDR2: SNHLY and FYNNEI. The DNA of the CDR3 is TGTGCCAGCAGGGTAGCGGGAGCGGGGGGCCATGAGCAGTTCTTC. As protein: CASRVAGAGGHEQFF.

This clone was recorded many times. The chain combines TRBV18 with TRBJ2-5; 11 bases fit TRBD1. Germline values: CDR1 KGHSH, CDR2 LQKENI. V was pared by 5 bases and J by 5 bases, with 7 bases of the junction left unmatched. The length of the CDR3 is 15 residues. CDR3 loop: CASSLGQGAIETQYF. As DNA, the CDR3 is TGTGCCAGCTCATTAGGACAGGGGGCTATCGAGACCCAGTACTTC.

This chain joins TRBV7-9 and TRBJ1-6, with 8 bases lining up with TRBD1. The CDR3 is 15 residues long. The germline V gene encodes CDR1 SEHNR and CDR2 FQNEAQ (reference sequence). Trimming cost V 4 bases and J 6 bases; bases outside gene matches: 5. The CDR3 sequence: CASSSQGAVNSPLHF. CDR3 bases: TGTGCCAGCAGCTCCCAGGGGGCGGTTAATTCACCCCTCCACTTT.

The table lists this clone with many counts. This chain links TRBV20-1 with TRBJ1-2; a weak D match, TRBD1 (6 bases). CDR1 DFQATT and CDR2 SNEGSKA come from the germline V gene (reference sequence). Trimming pared 3 bases from V and 6 bases from J, leaving 17 bases between. There are 14 residues in the CDR3. The CDR3 loop is CSASYQGLVHGYTF. The DNA of the CDR3 is TGCAGTGCTAGTTACCAGGGGCTCGTTCATGGCTACACCTTC.

This clone appeared a few times. This chain joins TRBV28 and TRBJ2-7; no clear D gene. The CDR3 sequence is 15 residues long. V lost 4 bases and J 2 bases, leaving 15 bases between the germline ends. The germline V gene has CDR1 MDHEN and CDR2 SYDVKM. The CDR3 reads CASSCGRGYPYEQYF. The CDR3 coding sequence is TGTGCCAGCAGTTGCGGTCGTGGTTACCCCTACGAGCAGTACTTC.

Remarks on this clone: A much more abundant neighbour one base away suggests this may be a read error. The V gene is TRBV7-7, the J gene TRBJ2-1; tentatively, D is TRBD1 (5 bases). CDR1 and CDR2 from the germline V gene are SSHAT and FNYEAQ (reference sequence). This CDR3 region has 15 residues. The CDR3 loop is CASSLGAVGHNEQFF. The CDR3 region has the DNA TGTGCTAGCAGCTTAGGGGCGGTGGGCCACAATGAGCAGTTCTTC.

CDR3 sequence: CSASGGASDTQYF. CDR3 nucleotide sequence: TGCAGTGCTAGCGGGGGGGCCTCAGATACGCAGTATTTT. The chain employs TRBV20-1 and TRBJ2-3; TRBD2 matches 8 bases. CDR3 length: 13 amino acids. The germline V gene has CDR1 DFQATT and CDR2 SNEGSKA (reference sequence). Unmatched junction bases numbered 3, after V lost 3 bases and J lost 4 bases.

This clone was picked up many times. The V gene is TRBV20-1, the J gene TRBJ1-1; 10 bases agree with TRBD1. Germline trimming cut 2 bases from V and 4 bases from J; bases unmatched to any gene: 10. Germline-derived CDR1 and CDR2 are DFQATT and SNEGSKA (reference sequence). This CDR3 comprises 16 residues. Here the CDR3 DNA reads TGCAGTGCTAGACTAGACAGGGGGCAGATTAGCACTGAAGCTTTCTTT. It yields the protein CSARLDRGQISTEAFF.

This clone was seen repeatedly, ten times or more. This same CDR3 is encoded by further DNA sequences in the sample. J is TRBJ1-4 and V is TRBV29-1, with D perhaps TRBD1 (5 bases). The germline V gene encodes CDR1 SQVTM and CDR2 ANQGSEA. This CDR3 comprises 14 residues. V lost 6 bases and J lost 4, with 15 bases in between. CDR3 sequence: CSVLRGTGNEKLFF. DNA for the CDR3: TGCAGCGTCCTTCGGGGGACGGGTAATGAAAAACTGTTTTTT. Full variable domain (missing parts from reference TRBV29-1 and TRBJ1-4): SAVISQKPSRDICQRGTSLTIQCQVDSQVTMMFWYRQQPGQSLTLIATANQGSEATYESGFVIDKFPISRPNLTFSTLTVSNMSPEDSSIYLCSVLRGTGNEKLFFGSGTQLSVL.

This clone occurred many times. V usage is TRBV14 and J usage is TRBJ2-3; D is possibly TRBD1 (6 bases). CDR1 is SGHDN and CDR2 is FVKESK in the germline V gene. Trimming removed 4 bases from V and 0 bases from J, with 17 bases in between. The CDR3 contains 17 residues. As DNA, the CDR3 is TGTGCCAGCAGCCCGCTACAGGGAATCTCTAGCACAGATACGCAGTATTTT. Its protein is CASSPLQGISSTDTQYF.